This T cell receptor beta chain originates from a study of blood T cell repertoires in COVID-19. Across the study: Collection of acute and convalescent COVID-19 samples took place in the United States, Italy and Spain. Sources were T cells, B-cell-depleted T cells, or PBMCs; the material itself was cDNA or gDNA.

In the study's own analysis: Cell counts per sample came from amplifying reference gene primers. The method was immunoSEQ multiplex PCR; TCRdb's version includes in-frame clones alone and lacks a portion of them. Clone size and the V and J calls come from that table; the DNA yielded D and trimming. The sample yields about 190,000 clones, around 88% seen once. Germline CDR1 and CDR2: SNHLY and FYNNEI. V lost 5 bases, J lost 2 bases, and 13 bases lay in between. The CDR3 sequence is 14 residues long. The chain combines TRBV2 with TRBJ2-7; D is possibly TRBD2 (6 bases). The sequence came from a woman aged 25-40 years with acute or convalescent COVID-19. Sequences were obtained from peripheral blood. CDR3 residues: CASSNRGTPYEQYF. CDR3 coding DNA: TGTGCCAGCAGTAACCGCGGGACCCCCTACGAGCAGTACTTC.